The 26 T cell receptor beta chains below come from one sample, sequenced in a study of glioma-infiltrating T cells. Using RNA template, CDR3s of TCR alpha and beta were amplified with iRepertoire arm-PCR. TCRdb re-called the multiplex PCR reads with MiXCR, one entry per CDR3 protein. The data show roughly 350,000 distinct CDR3 sequences, more than 35% seen once. Material for sequencing was glioma tissue, nonneoplastic brain tissue, or PBMCs (not recorded which). The receptors were gathered from a human donor with low-grade glioma or glioblastoma, undergoing nonglioma brain surgery, or in good health (not recorded which).

This clonotype turned up a few times. V gene TRBV6-2 or TRBV6-3 combines with J gene TRBJ1-1, with a possible D match to TRBD1 (6 bases). This CDR3 is built from 13 residues. The germline gives CDR1 MNHEY, CDR2 SVGEGT. V lost 2 bases, J lost 3 bases, and 7 bases lay in between. CDR3 loop: CASSYRGYTEAFF. The CDR3 DNA reads as TGTGCCAGCAGTTACAGGGGGTACACTGAAGCTTTCTTT.

J is TRBJ2-7 and V is TRBV5-8; TRBD2 is a possible D gene (5 bases). The CDR3 consists of 13 residues. The germline V and J ends were trimmed by 4 bases and 7 bases, with 15 bases remaining between them. Germline lookup yields CDR1 SGHTS and CDR2 YDEGEE. The CDR3 DNA reads as TGTGCCAGCAGCCCTCTCCCGGGGTTGGAGCAGTACTTC. It is translated as CASSPLPGLEQYF.

This clonotype showed up just a few times. DNA for the CDR3: TGTGCGGGCAGTCCGAACCTGAACACTGAAGCTTTCTTT. It specifies CAGSPNLNTEAFF. This sequence joins TRBV2 and TRBJ1-1; D not certain. The germline V gene encodes CDR1 SNHLY and CDR2 FYNNEI. The CDR3 is 13 residues long.

As concerns this clonotype: The junction does not match germline at one end; this may be a read error. The V gene is TRBV4-1, the J gene TRBJ1-2; TRBD1 is a possible D gene (6 bases). The length of the CDR3 is 15 residues. The germline V gene encodes CDR1 MGHRA and CDR2 YSYEKL. CDR3 sequence (DNA): TGTGCCAGCAGCCCTAACAGGGCACTGGGCTATGGCTACACCTTC. It specifies CASSPNRALGYGYTF.

This clonotype was seen many times. The chain carries TRBV28 and TRBJ1-1, with TRBD1 matching over 12 bases. There are 17 residues in the CDR3. Germline lookup yields CDR1 MDHEN and CDR2 SYDVKM. V lost 2 bases, J lost 7 bases, and 11 bases stayed unmatched. In nucleotides, the CDR3 is TGTGCCAGCAGTTTAGATCGGGACGGGACAGGGGGCATTGAAGCTTTCTTT. The encoded protein is CASSLDRDGTGGIEAFF.

The chain couples TRBV4-1 to TRBJ2-2; D assignment may be TRBD1 or TRBD2 (5 bases each). The V gene lost 0 bases and the J gene lost 2 bases, with 16 bases spanning the gap. Germline V gives CDR1 MGHRA, CDR2 YSYEKL. The CDR3 consists of 18 residues. For the CDR3, the DNA is TGCGCCAGCAGCCAAGAGGGGCCGAGCGGAGACAACACCGGGGAGCTGTTTTTT. This encodes CASSQEGPSGDNTGELFF.

The gene calls are TRBV7-2 and TRBJ2-3; D may match TRBD1 or TRBD2 (5 bases each). Trimming pared 7 bases from V and 2 bases from J, leaving 19 bases between. This CDR3 spans 16 amino acids. Germline lookup yields CDR1 SGHTA and CDR2 FQGNSA. DNA of the CDR3: TGTGCCAGCACCGCAGAGGGGTGGCGGTTCACAGATACGCAGTATTTT. Translation gives CASTAEGWRFTDTQYF.

This sequence joins TRBV6-6 and TRBJ2-1, with a weak D call TRBD2 (6 bases). This CDR3 comprises 15 residues. The ends were cut back, 0 bases at V and 15 bases at J, with 21 bases in the middle. CDR1 is MNHNY and CDR2 is SVGAGI in the germline V gene (reference sequence). The CDR3 DNA is TGTGCCAGCAGTTACTCGGTGGTAGGGGAGGATAAGCGGTTCTTC. It translates to CASSYSVVGEDKRFF.

The chain is built from TRBV7-9 and TRBJ1-5; D might be TRBD1 (6 bases). CDR3 length: 15 amino acids. V dropped 9 bases and J dropped 6 bases, with 21 bases sitting between them. CDR1 and CDR2 from the germline V gene are SEHNR and FQNEAQ (reference sequence). The CDR3 DNA reads TGTGCCAGGACCCTTGGGCCAGGGGAATTTCAGCCCCAGCATTTT. It codes for CARTLGPGEFQPQHF.

V gene TRBV5-1 combines with J gene TRBJ1-2; D uncertain. V was clipped by 0 bases and J by 3 bases, with 9 bases between them. The CDR3 loop spans 14 amino acids. Germline V gene sequence: CDR1 SGHRS, CDR2 YFSETQ. The CDR3 DNA follows: TGCGCCAGCAGCTTGGACTCGGGCGACTATGGCTACACCTTC. It specifies CASSLDSGDYGYTF.

The rearrangement uses TRBV5-1 and TRBJ2-7; maybe TRBD1 (5 bases). This CDR3 contains 13 residues. V shed 4 bases and J shed 6 bases, with 14 bases lying between them. CDR1 and CDR2 from the germline V gene are SGHRS and YFSETQ. The CDR3 here is CASSLWGASEQYF. Written as DNA, the CDR3 is TGCGCCAGCAGCCTTTGGGGCGCAAGCGAGCAGTACTTC.

This clonotype was picked up a small number of times. J is TRBJ1-4 and V is TRBV4-3; D is possibly TRBD1 (6 bases). The V and J ends lost 3 bases and 7 bases respectively, with 12 bases between them. This CDR3 spans 14 amino acids. Germline values: CDR1 LGHNA, CDR2 YSLEER. The CDR3 nucleotides read TGCGCCAGCAGCCAGGACAGTTGGTCTGAAAAACTGTTTTTT. Translation: CASSQDSWSEKLFF.

This clonotype was seen ten or more times. This sequence joins TRBV6-1 and TRBJ2-7, with TRBD2 matching 9 bases. CDR3 length: 14 residues. CDR1 is MNHNS and CDR2 is SASEGT in the germline V gene. J gave up 6 bases and V 7 bases, and 10 bases lay outside the gene matches. CDR3 amino acids: CASKSVAGAVEQYF. In DNA, the CDR3 is TGTGCCAGCAAGTCGGTAGCGGGAGCGGTCGAGCAGTACTTC.

Regarding this clonotype: An end of the junction differs from the germline gene, which may be a read error. The V gene is TRBV28, the J gene TRBJ2-1, with 10 bases fitting TRBD2. The CDR3 loop spans 16 amino acids. Germline-derived CDR1 and CDR2 are MDHEN and SYDVKM. The CDR3 DNA is TGTGCCAGCAATTATCAAACTAGCGGGGTCTACAGTGAGCAGTTCTTC. This gives the protein CASNYQTSGVYSEQFF.

This chain uses TRBV5-4 with TRBJ2-7; 11 bases map to TRBD2. Germline CDR1 is SGHNT and CDR2 is YYREEE (reference sequence). This CDR3 region has 16 residues. Trimming cost V 2 bases and J 4 bases; bases outside gene matches: 8. CDR3 amino acids: CASSFGGTSGRYEQYF. The CDR3 region has the DNA TGTGCCAGCAGCTTTGGAGGGACTAGCGGAAGATACGAGCAGTACTTC.

On this clonotype itself: This may come from a read error, since a much larger clone is one base off. This rearrangement joins TRBV6-2 or TRBV6-3 to TRBJ1-1; 7 nucleotides line up with TRBD1. This CDR3 comprises 18 residues. Per the germline V gene, CDR1 is MNHEY and CDR2 is SVGEGT. The CDR3 region has the DNA TGTGCCAACAGTTACCCGTACCGGGACAGTCCTCTGAACACTGAAGCTTTCTTT. This sequence encodes CANSYPYRDSPLNTEAFF.

This sequence joins TRBV28 and TRBJ2-5; possibly TRBD1 or TRBD2 for D (5 bases each). V was clipped by 1 base and J by 5 bases, with 17 bases between them. This CDR3 is built from 16 residues. The V gene's germline CDR1 is MDHEN and CDR2 SYDVKM. The CDR3 sequence is CASSLFRDPEGETQYF. For the CDR3, the DNA is TGTGCCAGCAGTTTATTCCGGGACCCCGAGGGGGAGACCCAGTACTTC.

This clonotype was counted between two and nine times. This rearrangement joins TRBV4-1 to TRBJ1-2; 9 positions match TRBD1. CDR1 is MGHRA and CDR2 is YSYEKL in the germline V gene. The V and J ends lost 5 bases and 6 bases, in that order; junction bases with no gene match: 10. There are 15 residues in the CDR3. CDR3 bases: TGCGCCAGCAGCAGCTCGGGACAGGGCCTCGATGGCTACACCTTC. This codes for CASSSSGQGLDGYTF.

Ten or more counts support this clonotype. The chain couples TRBV6-2 or TRBV6-3 to TRBJ2-3; 8 bases map to TRBD2. CDR1 and CDR2 (germline): MNHEY, SVGEGT. Trimming cost V 5 bases and J 4 bases; bases outside gene matches: 8. The CDR3 has 15 residues. The CDR3 reads CASSLPAGDPDTQYF. The DNA for the CDR3 is TGTGCCAGCAGTCTCCCAGCGGGAGATCCAGATACGCAGTATTTT.

The chain joins TRBV20-1 to TRBJ2-1; 8 bases map to TRBD2. CDR1 is DFQATT, CDR2 SNEGSKA, per germline (reference sequence). CDR3 length: 15 residues. Germline trimming cut 2 bases from V and 1 base from J; bases unmatched to any gene: 4. The CDR3 loop reads CSARSLADSYNEQFF. CDR3 sequence (DNA): TGCAGTGCTAGATCACTAGCGGATTCCTACAATGAGCAGTTCTTC.

In its sample, this clonotype was seen a few times. The V gene is TRBV12-3 or TRBV12-4, the J gene TRBJ2-1; D gene unclear. V was shortened by 2 bases and J by 9 bases, with 5 bases between the two germline ends. The CDR3 spans 11 residues. CDR3 loop: CASSLHGEQFF. CDR3 bases: TGTGCCAGCAGTTTACACGGTGAGCAGTTCTTC.

In its sample, this clonotype was seen a few times. J is TRBJ1-3 and V is TRBV4-2; D is ambiguous. The length of the CDR3 is 14 residues. The V and J ends lost 1 base and 1 base respectively, with 5 bases between them. Germline V lookup: CDR1 LGHNA, CDR2 YNFKEQ. Here the CDR3 DNA reads TGTGCCAGCAGCCAAGTTCCGTCTGGAAACACCATATATTTT. Translated: CASSQVPSGNTIYF.

This chain joins TRBV7-2 and TRBJ1-1; 8 nucleotides agree with TRBD1. The V and J ends lost 2 bases and 4 bases, in that order; junction bases with no gene match: 9. The germline V gene encodes CDR1 SGHTA and CDR2 FQGNSA. There are 16 residues in the CDR3. The CDR3 region is CASSLSRTGSSTEAFF. The CDR3, as DNA: TGTGCCAGCAGCTTATCCCGGACAGGGTCGAGCACTGAAGCTTTCTTT. Together with reference TRBV7-2 and TRBJ1-1, the CDR3 gives the full variable domain: GAGVSQSPSNKVTEKGKDVELRCDPISGHTALYWYRQSLGQGLEFLIYFQGNSAPDKSGLPSDRFSAERTGGSVSTLTIQRTQQEDSAVYLCASSLSRTGSSTEAFFGQGTRLTVV.

As regards this clonotype: The CDR3 does not end in the conserved phenylalanine or tryptophan, so this is likely a read error. The chain couples TRBV7-9 to TRBJ2-2; 7 nucleotides align to TRBD2. The V segment lost 5 bases and the J segment 1 base; nucleotides outside the gene matches: 10. Germline CDR1 reads SEHNR; CDR2 reads FQNEAQ (reference sequence). The CDR3 consists of 17 residues. The CDR3 is CASSPGGGELNTGELFS. CDR3 nucleotide sequence: TGTGCCAGCAGCCCCGGTGGGGGGGAGCTGAACACCGGGGAGCTGTTTTCT.

V is TRBV4-2 and J is TRBJ2-2; weak D call: TRBD2 (5 bases). This CDR3 contains 16 residues. V was trimmed by 2 bases and J by 2 bases, leaving 12 bases between them. Germline V gene data show CDR1 as LGHNA and CDR2 as YNFKEQ. The CDR3 here is CASSQLLAENTGELFF. DNA of the CDR3: TGTGCCAGCAGCCAACTCCTAGCAGAAAACACCGGGGAGCTGTTTTTT.

This chain uses TRBV7-9 with TRBJ1-2; 7 positions agree with TRBD1. Germline loops: CDR1 SEHNR, CDR2 FQNEAQ (reference sequence). J gave up 3 bases and V 4 bases, and 11 bases lay outside the gene matches. The CDR3 runs to 16 residues. CDR3 in DNA: TGTGCCAGCAGCTGGACCTACTCCGGGACAGACTATGGCTACACCTTC. This sequence encodes CASSWTYSGTDYGYTF.